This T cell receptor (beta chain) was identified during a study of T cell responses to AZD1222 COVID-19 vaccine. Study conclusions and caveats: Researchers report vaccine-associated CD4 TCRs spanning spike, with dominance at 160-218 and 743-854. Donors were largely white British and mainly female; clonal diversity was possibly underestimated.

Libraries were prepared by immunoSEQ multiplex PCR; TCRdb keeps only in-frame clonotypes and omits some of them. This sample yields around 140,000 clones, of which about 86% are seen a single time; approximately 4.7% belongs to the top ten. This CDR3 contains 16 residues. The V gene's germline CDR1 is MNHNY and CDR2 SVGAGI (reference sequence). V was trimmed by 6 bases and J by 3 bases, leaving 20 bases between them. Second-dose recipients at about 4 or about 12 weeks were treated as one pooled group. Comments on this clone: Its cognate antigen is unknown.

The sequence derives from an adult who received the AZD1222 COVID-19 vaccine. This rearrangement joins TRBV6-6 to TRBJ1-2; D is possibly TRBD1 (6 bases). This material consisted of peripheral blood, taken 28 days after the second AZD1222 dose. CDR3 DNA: TGTGCCAGCAGCTTTAGGACAGCTAGGGATTACTATGGCTACACCTTC. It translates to CASSFRTARDYYGYTF.